This passage covers 27 T cell receptor beta chains from one sample sequenced in a study of beta chain features in type 1 diabetes. Study-wide points: Researchers report that Type 1 diabetes patients had moderately but significantly shorter TCRB CDR3s across all four CD4+ subsets.

Antigens of these TCRs are unknown. Expressed TCRB transcripts were sequenced, since all the RNA that had been isolated was reverse transcribed. Clones were read by immunoSEQ multiplex PCR, and TCRdb kept only the in-frame ones, dropping some. Of 250,000 to 350,000 clones listed, approximately 14% are singletons. Sequenced sample: naive CD4+ T cells from blood. These receptors were obtained from a man between 25 and 39 years old with type 1 diabetes.

The chain couples TRBV28 to TRBJ2-7; D is unresolved. The CDR3 has 12 amino acids. The germline V gene has CDR1 MDHEN and CDR2 SYDVKM. The V end was cut by 6 bases, the J end by 3 bases, with 9 bases between. The chain's CDR3 is CASRSPGYEQYF. The CDR3 nucleotides read TGTGCCAGCAGATCCCCAGGCTACGAGCAGTACTTC.

This chain connects TRBV2 to TRBJ2-7, with TRBD1 matching over 9 bases. Germline V gene sequence: CDR1 SNHLY, CDR2 FYNNEI. The CDR3 covers 13 residues. The ends lost 6 bases at V and 3 bases at J; junction bases unmatched: 3. The DNA of the CDR3 is TGTGCCAGCAGGGGACAGGGAGGCTACGAGCAGTACTTC. This encodes CASRGQGGYEQYF.

A few counts support this clone. The CDR3 spells CASTRRVGTGLEKLFF. The CDR3 region has the DNA TGTGCCAGCACCCGAAGGGTGGGGACTGGACTCGAAAAACTGTTTTTT. The rearrangement uses TRBV2 and TRBJ1-4; the D gene is possibly TRBD1 (5 bases). V was shortened by 7 bases and J by 8 bases, with 23 bases between the two germline ends. The germline V gene has CDR1 SNHLY and CDR2 FYNNEI. The CDR3 loop spans 16 amino acids. The entire variable domain, with the rest obtained from reference TRBV2 and TRBJ1-4, is as follows: EPEVTQTPSHQVTQMGQEVILRCVPISNHLYFYWYRQILGQKVEFLVSFYNNEISEKSEIFDDQFSVERPDGSNFTLKIRSTKLEDSAMYFCASTRRVGTGLEKLFFGSGTQLSVL.

The V and J genes are TRBV7-9 and TRBJ2-1, with unresolved D. Trimming took off 1 base at V and 12 bases at J, with 7 bases between the two ends. The length of the CDR3 is 11 residues. The germline gives CDR1 SEHNR, CDR2 FQNEAQ (reference sequence). The CDR3: CASSLEYVQFF. The CDR3 DNA is TGTGCCAGCAGCTTAGAATATGTGCAGTTCTTC.

V gene TRBV27 combines with J gene TRBJ1-1, with TRBD1 as a possible D gene (6 bases). The germline V gene encodes CDR1 MNHEY and CDR2 SMNVEV (reference sequence). V lost 5 bases to trimming and J lost 3 bases, with 13 bases between them. The CDR3 runs 14 residues. The CDR3 region is CASSQGRTDTEAFF. CDR3 in DNA: TGTGCCAGCAGTCAGGGGCGGACCGACACTGAAGCTTTCTTT.

A few counts support this clone. Relative to the germline gene, one junction end is altered; a read error may explain this. V usage is TRBV6-5 and J usage is TRBJ2-7; D is possibly TRBD1 (5 bases). CDR1 is MNHEY and CDR2 is SVGAGI in the germline V gene. This CDR3 contains 11 residues. The CDR3 bases are TGTGCCATCAGTCCAGGGAACGAGCAGTACTTC. This translates into CAISPGNEQYF.

This clone has a handful of counts. This chain uses TRBV2 with TRBJ2-2; D perhaps matches TRBD2 (5 bases). With 4 bases removed from V and 1 base from J, the gap between germline ends came to 7 bases. CDR1 and CDR2 (germline): SNHLY, FYNNEI. The CDR3 is 14 amino acids. This CDR3 is CASSVGENTGELFF. DNA for the CDR3: TGTGCCAGCAGTGTCGGGGAGAACACCGGGGAGCTGTTTTTT. The variable domain in full, with the rest retrieved from reference TRBV2 and TRBJ2-2, is EPEVTQTPSHQVTQMGQEVILRCVPISNHLYFYWYRQILGQKVEFLVSFYNNEISEKSEIFDDQFSVERPDGSNFTLKIRSTKLEDSAMYFCASSVGENTGELFFGEGSRLTVL.

The chain carries TRBV5-1 and TRBJ2-5; TRBD2 matches at 8 bases. This CDR3 comprises 14 residues. Germline V gene lookup returns CDR1 SGHRS and CDR2 YFSETQ. Trimming took 4 bases from V and 5 from J; bases not matched to a gene: 7. The CDR3 spells CASSAAGGRETQYF. In DNA, the CDR3 is TGCGCCAGCAGCGCCGCGGGGGGTCGGGAGACCCAGTACTTC.

The chain carries TRBV5-1 and TRBJ1-5, with D possibly being TRBD1 (5 bases). V lost 4 bases to trimming and J lost 5 bases, with 16 bases between them. The CDR3 sequence is 15 residues long. Germline V gives CDR1 SGHRS, CDR2 YFSETQ. The CDR3 spells CASSPQSGGYQPQHF. Here the CDR3 DNA reads TGCGCCAGCAGCCCCCAGTCGGGGGGATATCAGCCCCAGCATTTT.

This clone was detected ten times or more. J is TRBJ2-1 and V is TRBV29-1; no clear D. CDR1 is SQVTM and CDR2 is ANQGSEA in the germline V gene. The V end lost 4 bases, the J end lost 6 bases, and 4 bases lay between the germline ends. The CDR3 length is 10 residues. The CDR3 bases are TGCAGCGTTGCAGTCAATGAGCAGTTCTTC. Translation: CSVAVNEQFF.

The rearrangement links TRBV7-2 to TRBJ1-5; possibly TRBD1 for D (5 bases). CDR1 and CDR2 (germline): SGHTA, FQGNSA. This CDR3 spans 14 amino acids. V shed 0 bases and J shed 5 bases, with 8 bases lying between them. The CDR3: CASSLAWGDQPQHF. CDR3 nucleotides: TGTGCCAGCAGCTTAGCCTGGGGGGATCAGCCCCAGCATTTT.

The table lists this clone with a few counts. The chain has TRBV27 and TRBJ2-7, with 10 bases aligning to TRBD1. This CDR3 has 16 residues. Losses at the gene ends were 1 base for V and 6 bases for J; bases not matched to a gene: 9. The germline V gene has CDR1 MNHEY and CDR2 SMNVEV (reference sequence). The CDR3 DNA reads as TGTGCCAGCAGTTTATATCTGGGGACAGGGGTGTCCGAGCAGTACTTC. It encodes CASSLYLGTGVSEQYF.

This sequence joins TRBV2 and TRBJ2-7; D perhaps matches TRBD2 (5 bases). Trimming took 5 bases from V and 0 from J, leaving 11 bases between them. The CDR3 contains 14 residues. Per germline, CDR1 SNHLY and CDR2 FYNNEI. This CDR3 reads CASSSLTSSYEQYF. Written as DNA, the CDR3 is TGTGCCAGCAGTTCCCTAACTAGCTCCTACGAGCAGTACTTC. Combining the CDR3 with reference TRBV2 and TRBJ2-7 gives the whole variable domain EPEVTQTPSHQVTQMGQEVILRCVPISNHLYFYWYRQILGQKVEFLVSFYNNEISEKSEIFDDQFSVERPDGSNFTLKIRSTKLEDSAMYFCASSSLTSSYEQYFGPGTRLTVT.

This clone has only a few counts. The V and J genes are TRBV5-4 and TRBJ2-1, with 10 bases identical to TRBD2. The CDR3 length is 15 residues. The junction had 7 bases not matched to a gene; V was cut back by 4 bases and J by 6 bases. Germline lookup yields CDR1 SGHNT and CDR2 YYREEE (reference sequence). The CDR3 here is CASSPGTSEGNEQFF. In DNA form, the CDR3 reads TGTGCCAGCAGCCCCGGGACTAGCGAAGGCAATGAGCAGTTCTTC.

The chain links TRBV2 to TRBJ2-3; 9 bases are shared with TRBD2. The CDR3 has 15 residues. The germline CDR1 and CDR2 sequences are SNHLY and FYNNEI. Trimming took 4 bases from V and 3 from J; bases not matched to a gene: 5. CDR3 sequence: CASSGLAGLTDTQYF. Here the CDR3 DNA reads TGTGCCAGCAGTGGCCTAGCGGGATTAACAGATACGCAGTATTTT.

This clone appeared a few times. The chain links TRBV7-3 to TRBJ2-2, with unresolved D. Germline values: CDR1 SGHTA, CDR2 FQGTGA. The CDR3 runs to 16 residues. V gave up 0 bases and J gave up 7 bases, with 15 bases separating them. The CDR3: CASSLTLQRRVGELFF. DNA of the CDR3: TGTGCCAGCAGCTTAACGCTGCAGAGGAGAGTCGGGGAGCTGTTTTTT.

This chain connects TRBV29-1 to TRBJ1-2; 8 positions match TRBD1. The CDR3 runs 14 residues. The germline gives CDR1 SQVTM, CDR2 ANQGSEA. V shed 3 bases and J 0 bases; nucleotides not matched to a gene: 3. CDR3 sequence reads: CSVDGTGSNYGYTF. Written as DNA, the CDR3 is TGCAGCGTTGATGGGACAGGCTCTAACTATGGCTACACCTTC. Looking up the rest from reference TRBV29-1 and TRBJ1-2 gives the full variable domain: SAVISQKPSRDICQRGTSLTIQCQVDSQVTMMFWYRQQPGQSLTLIATANQGSEATYESGFVIDKFPISRPNLTFSTLTVSNMSPEDSSIYLCSVDGTGSNYGYTFGSGTRLTVV.

This chain joins TRBV5-1 and TRBJ2-5, with D perhaps TRBD1 (6 bases). V lost 0 bases and J 5 bases, leaving 11 bases between the germline ends. The germline gives CDR1 SGHRS, CDR2 YFSETQ. There are 14 residues in the CDR3. For the CDR3, the DNA is TGCGCCAGCAGCTTGGAAACAGGGATGGAGACCCAGTACTTC. Its protein product is CASSLETGMETQYF.

This chain uses TRBV7-3 with TRBJ1-2, with 8 bases aligning to TRBD1. Per germline, CDR1 SGHTA and CDR2 FQGTGA. V trimming: 5 bases; J trimming: 5 bases; junction bases outside the gene matches: 7. There are 14 residues in the CDR3. The CDR3 sequence: CASSVDRGGYGYTF. CDR3 nucleotide sequence: TGTGCCAGCAGCGTCGACAGGGGTGGGTATGGCTACACCTTC.

This clone appeared a single time. The V call is TRBV25-1, the J call TRBJ2-1; TRBD1 agrees at 8 bases. Germline CDR1 and CDR2: MGHDK and SYGVNS. CDR3 length: 18 residues. Trimming removed 6 bases from V and 5 bases from J; junction bases left unmatched: 18. The DNA of the CDR3 is TGTGCCAGCAGCAATAACTTCGGGTATTACAGGGGGGACAATGAGCAGTTCTTC. Its translation: CASSNNFGYYRGDNEQFF.

The chain uses TRBV29-1 and TRBJ2-3, with D possibly matching TRBD2 (6 bases). The germline V gene encodes CDR1 SQVTM and CDR2 ANQGSEA. The CDR3 spans 12 residues. V lost 7 bases and J 0 bases, leaving 8 bases between the germline ends. CDR3 coding DNA: TGCAGCGCCAGCGGGAGCACAGATACGCAGTATTTT. Its protein product is CSASGSTDTQYF.

This clone was observed a handful of times. The chain uses TRBV14 and TRBJ1-1; weak D call: TRBD1 (6 bases). This CDR3 region has 13 residues. Looked up from germline, CDR1 is SGHDN and CDR2 is FVKESK. V lost 1 base and J 7 bases, leaving 10 bases between the germline ends. The chain's CDR3 is CASSQVIQGEAFF. CDR3 sequence (DNA): TGTGCCAGCAGCCAAGTAATACAGGGTGAAGCTTTCTTT.

The gene calls are TRBV7-2 and TRBJ1-2; tentative D call: TRBD1 (6 bases). Trimming stripped 7 bases from V and 4 bases from J, with 16 bases between. CDR3 length equals 14 residues. Germline lookup yields CDR1 SGHTA and CDR2 FQGNSA. The CDR3 region is CASTVVTGSYGYTF. The CDR3 DNA is TGTGCCAGCACCGTTGTCACAGGGAGCTATGGCTACACCTTC.

This chain's CDR3 is CASQREGRGNEQFF. CDR3 nucleotide sequence: TGTGCCAGCCAACGGGAGGGCCGGGGCAATGAGCAGTTCTTC. V is TRBV27 and J is TRBJ2-1, with 8 bases matching TRBD2. Germline loops: CDR1 MNHEY, CDR2 SMNVEV (reference sequence). After removal of 8 bases from V and 6 bases from J, the junction contained 9 bases not matched to a gene. The length of the CDR3 is 14 residues.

The gene calls are TRBV2 and TRBJ1-6; D call uncertain. CDR1 is SNHLY, CDR2 FYNNEI, per germline. This CDR3 has 13 residues. The ends were cut back, 2 bases at V and 6 bases at J, with 5 bases in the middle. The CDR3 DNA follows: TGTGCCAGCAGTGAACAGATTAATTCACCCCTCCACTTT. Translation: CASSEQINSPLHF.

The rearrangement uses TRBV7-3 and TRBJ2-5, with 7 bases aligning to TRBD2. Germline V gene lookup returns CDR1 SGHTA and CDR2 FQGTGA. The CDR3 has 14 amino acids. V dropped 5 bases and J dropped 7; count of bases not matched to a gene: 10. Written as DNA, the CDR3 is TGTGCCAGCAGCCAGAGCGGGGTGGGGGTGACCCAGTACTTC. Amino acid sequence: CASSQSGVGVTQYF.

This clone was picked up a small number of times. In DNA form, the CDR3 reads TGTGCCAGCAGTTCTCAAGCGGGAGAGCGCACAGATACGCAGTATTTT. As protein: CASSSQAGERTDTQYF. This chain connects TRBV27 to TRBJ2-3, with 8 bases matching TRBD2. The CDR3 has 16 amino acids. Germline loops: CDR1 MNHEY, CDR2 SMNVEV (reference sequence). The V segment lost 4 bases and the J segment 1 base; nucleotides outside the gene matches: 7.